The T cell receptor beta chain described here comes from a study of T cell responses to AZD1222 COVID-19 vaccine. About the study: The analysis combined second doses at about 4 or about 12 weeks. Study-wide results and caveats: Two AZD1222 administrations were followed by greater Spike-specific TCR breadth and depth.

Using immunoSEQ multiplex PCR, the repertoire was profiled, and TCRdb retains in-frame clones only, with some absent. The table includes over 80,000 clones, 80% to 90% detected once. This CDR3 is built from 14 residues. V gave up 4 bases and J gave up 3 bases; unmatched junction bases: 4. From germline, CDR1 is SGHRS and CDR2 YFSETQ. This clone was seen only once. As yet, its antigen is unknown. Material: peripheral blood, obtained on day 0 of AZD1222 vaccination. The TCR comes from an adult in good health. The chain employs TRBV5-1 and TRBJ1-1, with 9 bases fitting TRBD1. CDR3 sequence reads: CASSPRTGDTEAFF. CDR3 DNA sequence: TGCGCCAGCAGCCCGAGGACAGGGGACACTGAAGCTTTCTTT.